This TCR beta chain appears in the sequencing data of a study of blood T cell repertoires in COVID-19. In the study overall: PBMCs, B-cell-depleted T cells, or T cells were the source of the cDNA or gDNA that made up the material.

Sequencing was performed with immunoSEQ multiplex PCR; in TCRdb, only in-frame clones are kept and a portion is missing. The table includes a few hundred thousand clones, approximately 88% detected once. Residents of over 20 US areas, aged about 18 to 95 years, made up the participants. This clone was found once. This CDR3 contains 14 residues. V was cut by 2 bases and J by 2 bases, with 9 bases left in between. The germline gives CDR1 SEHNR, CDR2 FQNEAQ (reference sequence). Sequencing used PBMCs or T cells enriched from blood (not recorded which). This clonotype originated in a woman between 40 and 55 years old with acute COVID-19. The chain is built from TRBV7-9 and TRBJ2-5, with D unclear. The CDR3 DNA reads TGTGCCAGCAGCTTAATCCTAGAACAAGAGACCCAGTACTTC. It yields the protein CASSLILEQETQYF.